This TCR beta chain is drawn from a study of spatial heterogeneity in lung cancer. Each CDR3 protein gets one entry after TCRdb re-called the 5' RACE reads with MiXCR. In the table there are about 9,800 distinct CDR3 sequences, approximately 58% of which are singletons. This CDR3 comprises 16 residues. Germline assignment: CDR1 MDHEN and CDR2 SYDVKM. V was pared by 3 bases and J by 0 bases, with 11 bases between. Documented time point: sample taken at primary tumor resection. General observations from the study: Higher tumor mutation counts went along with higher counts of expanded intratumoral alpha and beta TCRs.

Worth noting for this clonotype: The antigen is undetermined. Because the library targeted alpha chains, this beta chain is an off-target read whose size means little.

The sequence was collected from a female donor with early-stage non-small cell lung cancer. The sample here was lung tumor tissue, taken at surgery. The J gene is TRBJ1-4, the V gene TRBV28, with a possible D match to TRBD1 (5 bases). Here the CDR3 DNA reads TGTGCCAGCAGTTTTGCGAGGGGATCAACTAATGAAAAACTGTTTTTT. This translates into CASSFARGSTNEKLFF.